These 2 T cell receptor beta chains came from one sample sequenced in a study of blood T cell repertoires in COVID-19. Here immunoSEQ multiplex PCR was the method, and the copy in TCRdb shows in-frame clones only, minus some. The sample lists 14,000 or so clones; roughly nine tenths were seen once. Source material: peripheral blood. These TCRs come from a human donor in a cohort sampled during active COVID-19.

This chain links TRBV30 with TRBJ1-2, with a tentative D call TRBD1 (5 bases). Per the germline V gene, CDR1 is GTSNPN and CDR2 is SVGIG (reference sequence). V lost 0 bases and J lost 2, with 10 bases in between. There are 14 residues in the CDR3. In nucleotides, the CDR3 is TGTGCCTGGAGTGTAAGGTCAGGGAACTATGGCTACACCTTC. It codes for CAWSVRSGNYGYTF.

This clone was observed a handful of times. This rearrangement joins TRBV10-3 to TRBJ1-1; a possible D gene is TRBD1 (6 bases). Deletions cut 8 bases from V and 0 bases from J, with 19 bases between. Germline-derived CDR1 and CDR2 are ENHRY and SYGVKD. The CDR3 spans 16 residues. CDR3 DNA: TGTGCCATCCGGAAGGGGGAAATATCGATGAACACTGAAGCTTTCTTT. Protein product: CAIRKGEISMNTEAFF.